Shown below are 21 T cell receptor beta chains from a single sample sequenced in a study of T cells in Graves' hyperthyroidism and ophthalmopathy. RNA transcripts were the template for amplifying TCR beta CDR3 regions. First-round RT-PCR with HTBI primers amplified the TCR CDR3 region. Each CDR3 protein gets one entry after TCRdb re-called the multiplex PCR reads with MiXCR. The sample contains 330,000 or so distinct CDR3 sequences, about 19% of which appear only once. The sample consisted of blood. These receptors were obtained from a man in his forties or fifties with Graves' ophthalmopathy.

A note on this clonotype: At one of its ends the junction is not consistent with the germline gene, which may arise from a read error. This CDR3 reads CANSVEGSRGYNERFF. The DNA for the CDR3 is TGTGCCAACAGCGTAGAAGGGAGTAGGGGCTACAATGAGCGGTTCTTC. The chain is built from TRBV9 and TRBJ2-1; D may match TRBD1 or TRBD2 (5 bases each). Germline-derived CDR1 and CDR2 are SGDLS and YYNGEE. The CDR3 has 16 amino acids.

The rearrangement joins TRBV28 to TRBJ2-7; perhaps TRBD1 as D (6 bases). The germline V gene encodes CDR1 MDHEN and CDR2 SYDVKM. CDR3 length: 14 residues. The V end was cut by 2 bases, the J end by 6 bases, with 14 bases between. CDR3 sequence reads: CASSLPNTGLEQYF. The CDR3 DNA reads as TGTGCCAGCAGTTTACCGAACACAGGGCTCGAGCAGTACTTC. The variable domain in full, with the rest retrieved from reference TRBV28 and TRBJ2-7, is DVKVTQSSRYLVKRTGEKVFLECVQDMDHENMFWYRQDPGLGLRLIYFSYDVKMKEKGDIPEGYSVSREKKERFSLILESASTNQTSMYLCASSLPNTGLEQYFGPGTRLTVT.

This clonotype was seen only a few times. V and J are TRBV5-1 and TRBJ2-6; the D is unclear. The CDR3 is 14 residues long. Germline V CDR1 and CDR2: SGHRS, YFSETQ. V lost 2 bases and J lost 1, with 4 bases in between. CDR3 nucleotide sequence: TGCGCCAGCAGCTTCGCTTCTGGGGCCAACGTCCTGACTTTC. Residues: CASSFASGANVLTF.

This clonotype has ten or more counts. The chain uses TRBV29-1 and TRBJ2-3, with 9 positions matching TRBD1. After removal of 4 bases from V and 5 bases from J, the junction contained 7 bases not matched to a gene. Germline lookup yields CDR1 SQVTM and CDR2 ANQGSEA. The CDR3 runs to 14 residues. The CDR3 bases are TGCAGCGTTGCCCCCGGGACAGGGCAAGATACGCAGTATTTT. Translation gives CSVAPGTGQDTQYF.

This clonotype occurred many times. This chain uses TRBV4-2 with TRBJ1-5, with D hard to call. There are 14 residues in the CDR3. Germline V gene data show CDR1 as LGHNA and CDR2 as YNFKEQ. The V and J ends lost 3 bases and 5 bases respectively, with 11 bases between them. The CDR3 reads CASSQVGRDQPQHF. CDR3 in DNA: TGTGCCAGCAGCCAGGTAGGGAGGGATCAGCCCCAGCATTTT.

This clonotype was detected a few times. The V gene is TRBV7-2, the J gene TRBJ2-3; 7 bases agree with TRBD1. With V trimmed by 5 bases and J by 4 bases, 9 bases remained unmatched. There are 15 residues in the CDR3. CDR1 and CDR2 from the germline V gene are SGHTA and FQGNSA. CDR3 in amino acids: CASSRSTGWSDTQYF. The CDR3, as DNA: TGTGCCAGCAGCCGTTCGACAGGGTGGTCAGATACGCAGTATTTT.

Turning to this clonotype: A much larger clone differs from this one at a single base, so this may be a read error. CDR3 loop: CSAPAGLTYEQFF. As DNA, the CDR3 is TGCAGTGCTCCGGCGGGGCTAACCTACGAGCAGTTCTTC. The J gene is TRBJ2-1, the V gene TRBV20-1; weak D call: TRBD2 (6 bases). Germline-derived CDR1 and CDR2 are DFQATT and SNEGSKA (reference sequence). Trimming removed 5 bases at V and 10 bases at J, with 18 bases between. There are 13 residues in the CDR3.

The gene calls are TRBV11-2 and TRBJ1-4, with 10 nucleotides matching TRBD1. This CDR3 has 15 amino acids. Looked up from germline, CDR1 is SGHAT and CDR2 is FQNNGV. With 6 bases clipped from V and 7 bases from J, the junction kept 8 bases outside the gene matches. Here the CDR3 reads CASSYRDRGGEKLFF. Written as DNA, the CDR3 is TGTGCCAGCAGTTATAGGGACAGGGGCGGTGAAAAACTGTTTTTT.

The chain recombines TRBV10-3 with TRBJ2-3, with 16 positions matching TRBD2. The CDR3 covers 21 residues. In germline, CDR1 is ENHRY, CDR2 SYGVKD. The ends lost 2 bases at V and 4 bases at J; junction bases unmatched: 15. The CDR3 loop reads CAISEGPGLAGGPIFADTQYF. In nucleotides, the CDR3 is TGTGCCATCAGTGAGGGCCCGGGACTAGCGGGAGGGCCTATTTTTGCAGATACGCAGTATTTT.

The chain joins TRBV10-1 to TRBJ2-3, with TRBD1 matching 9 bases. There are 14 residues in the CDR3. CDR1 and CDR2 (germline): WNHNN, SYGVQD (reference sequence). J gave up 5 bases and V 4 bases, and 4 bases lay outside the gene matches. The CDR3 sequence is CASSVGTGIDTQYF. The CDR3 nucleotides are TGCGCCAGCAGTGTGGGGACAGGGATAGATACGCAGTATTTT.

This clonotype was detected many times. J is TRBJ1-2 and V is TRBV11-2, with D unresolved. The CDR3 loop spans 15 amino acids. V dropped 2 bases and J dropped 5 bases, with 15 bases sitting between them. Germline CDR1 SGHAT, CDR2 FQNNGV. CDR3 bases: TGTGCCAGCAGCTTATTGGGGAGAGAATCGTATGGCTACACCTTC. It specifies CASSLLGRESYGYTF.

This clonotype appeared a few times. This sequence joins TRBV20-1 and TRBJ2-7; 7 bases match TRBD1. CDR1 DFQATT and CDR2 SNEGSKA come from the germline V gene (reference sequence). This CDR3 region has 13 residues. The V segment lost 5 bases and the J segment 3 bases; nucleotides outside the gene matches: 7. The CDR3 protein is CSARSTGFYEQYF. CDR3 DNA sequence: TGCAGTGCTCGGTCGACAGGGTTCTACGAGCAGTACTTC.

Ten or more counts support this clonotype. This chain links TRBV20-1 with TRBJ2-7; maybe TRBD2 (6 bases). Germline V gene lookup returns CDR1 DFQATT and CDR2 SNEGSKA (reference sequence). V gave up 3 bases and J gave up 1 base, with 13 bases separating them. The CDR3 consists of 14 residues. CDR3 sequence (DNA): TGCAGTGCTAGCGAGCGGGCCCTGTCCTACGAGCAGTACTTC. It codes for CSASERALSYEQYF.

The chain combines TRBV7-9 with TRBJ1-5; D might be TRBD1 (5 bases). The V and J ends lost 5 bases and 2 bases respectively, with 19 bases between them. Germline loops: CDR1 SEHNR, CDR2 FQNEAQ (reference sequence). The CDR3 runs to 17 residues. The CDR3 is CASSLPTVLGGNQPQHF. CDR3 DNA sequence: TGTGCCAGCAGCCTACCCACAGTTTTGGGGGGCAATCAGCCCCAGCATTTT.

This clonotype was detected ten times or more. V gene TRBV7-8 combines with J gene TRBJ2-1, with 12 bases fitting TRBD2. Germline V CDR1 and CDR2: SGHVS, FQNEAQ. The CDR3 consists of 19 residues. V was pared by 1 base and J by 9 bases, with 16 bases of the junction left unmatched. The CDR3 DNA is TGTGCCAGCAGCTTAGTGGGATCCACGACTAGCGGGAGATGGAGTGAGCAGTTCTTC. Translating it yields CASSLVGSTTSGRWSEQFF. The full variable domain, completed using reference TRBV7-8 and TRBJ2-1, is GAGVSQSPRYKVAKRGQDVALRCDPISGHVSLFWYQQALGQGPEFLTYFQNEAQLDKSGLPSDRFFAERPEGSVSTLKIQRTQQEDSAVYLCASSLVGSTTSGRWSEQFFGPGTRLTVL.

The chain has TRBV15 and TRBJ1-5; the D gene is possibly TRBD1 (5 bases). The germline V gene has CDR1 LNHNV and CDR2 YYDKDF (reference sequence). Deletions cut 1 base from V and 4 bases from J, with 5 bases between. The CDR3 runs 13 residues. CDR3 protein: CATSRGGNQPQHF. The CDR3 bases are TGTGCCACCAGCAGAGGGGGGAATCAGCCCCAGCATTTT.

About this clonotype: The DNA is left out, because the CDR3 cannot be placed on it with certainty; the CDR3 is given as TCRdb lists it. This sequence joins TRBV5-1 and TRBJ1-2; the D segment call TRBD1 is taken from the table without a DNA check. Germline assignment: CDR1 SGHRS and CDR2 YFSETQ. The CDR3 is 16 residues long, counting both termini. This CDR3 reads CASSFGAGQGNYGYTF.

About this clonotype itself: A much larger clone is a single base away; this may be a read error. The chain is built from TRBV7-9 and TRBJ2-7, with D maybe TRBD1 (6 bases). The CDR3 runs 14 residues. The germline CDR1 and CDR2 sequences are SEHNR and FQNEAQ (reference sequence). With 5 bases removed from V and 3 bases from J, the gap between germline ends came to 14 bases. CDR3 DNA: TGTGCCAGCAGCGGAATCCAGGGGTTCTACGAGCAGTACTTC. Translation: CASSGIQGFYEQYF.

Ten or more counts support this clonotype. The chain combines TRBV20-1 with TRBJ2-5, with D perhaps being TRBD1 or TRBD2 (5 bases each). The CDR3 is 12 residues long. The germline CDR1 and CDR2 sequences are DFQATT and SNEGSKA (reference sequence). V was clipped by 3 bases and J by 0 bases, with 5 bases between them. The chain's CDR3 is CSARGHQETQYF. The DNA for the CDR3 is TGCAGTGCTAGGGGACACCAAGAGACCCAGTACTTC.

There are many counts of this clonotype. V is TRBV30 and J is TRBJ1-2; weak D call: TRBD1 (6 bases). The ends were cut back, 4 bases at V and 1 base at J, with 10 bases in the middle. The V gene's germline CDR1 is GTSNPN and CDR2 SVGIG (reference sequence). This CDR3 spans 13 amino acids. CDR3 in amino acids: CAWKVRGNYGYTF. Here the CDR3 DNA reads TGTGCCTGGAAAGTCAGGGGTAACTATGGCTACACCTTC.

This clonotype was counted a few times. The chain is built from TRBV28 and TRBJ2-3; D is unclear. In germline, CDR1 is MDHEN, CDR2 SYDVKM. Trimming removed 2 bases at V and 0 bases at J, with 6 bases between. The CDR3 is made up of 14 amino acids. CDR3 in amino acids: CASSLMTSTDTQYF. CDR3 bases: TGTGCCAGCAGTTTAATGACTAGCACAGATACGCAGTATTTT.